Only a few counts were recorded for the clone carrying this T cell receptor beta chain. The sample is drawn from a study of CD8+CD57+ T cells in acquired aplastic anemia. At the level of the study: Sorted CD4+ and CD8+ cells gave a mean 3.2 ug DNA, range 0.2 to 27.4 ug.

There are 13 residues in the CDR3. Germline loops: CDR1 KGHSH, CDR2 LQKENI. V gave up 3 bases and J gave up 5 bases, with 8 bases separating them. CDR3 and TCR beta VDJ profiling relied on genomic DNA as the template. One entry per CDR3 protein, called by TCRdb with MiXCR from the reads. The table lists approximately 190,000 distinct CDR3 sequences, under 55% of them singletons. CD8+CD57+ cell expansion, shown by flow cytometry, had occurred in the patients selected for sequencing. The chain uses TRBV18 and TRBJ1-5, with D possibly being TRBD1 (6 bases). This TCR derives from a human donor with aplastic anemia. Sequencing was carried out using sorted CD4+, CD8+, or CD8+CD57+ T cells (not recorded which) from PBMCs. The CDR3 nucleotides read TGTGCCAGCTCACCCCGGACAGATCAGCCCCAGCATTTT. As protein: CASSPRTDQPQHF.